The TCR beta chain described here comes from a study of shared clonotypes between healthy human individuals. Study overall: Donor ages ranged 18 to 49 years: two women, a few men.

Running of the assay took place at deep level. TCRdb's copy holds only in-frame clones and misses some; the assay was immunoSEQ multiplex PCR. The sample shows roughly 2.5 million clones, approximately 94% of them seen only once. Germline assignment: CDR1 MNHEY and CDR2 SVGAGI. The CDR3 has 13 residues. Unmatched junction bases numbered 7, after V lost 9 bases and J lost 4 bases. The clonotype comes from a man aged 18 to 30 in good health. The J gene is TRBJ1-1, the V gene TRBV6-5; 8 nucleotides match TRBD1. The sequencing input was naive CD4+ T cells sorted from blood. Subset described: CD45RA+ positively selected. The CDR3 DNA is TGTGCCAGAGGACAGGGAGAGGTCACTGAAGCTTTCTTT. Translating gives CARGQGEVTEAFF.